This entry lists 6 T cell receptor beta chains sequenced from one sample in a study of patients and donors after allogeneic stem cell transplantation. TCRdb analysed the RT-PCR reads with MiXCR anew, one entry per CDR3 protein. Of a few hundred thousand distinct CDR3 sequences listed, roughly 13% are singletons. Sequencing input: blood, either unsorted or a sorted T cell fraction (not recorded which). The source of these receptors is a human donor who was either an allogeneic HSCT recipient or a stem cell or donor lymphocyte infusion donor (not recorded which). It is not recorded whose cells these are; they may come from a transplant donor.

V gene TRBV7-2 combines with J gene TRBJ2-1; TRBD2 matches 15 bases. CDR3 length: 16 amino acids. The trim removed 2 bases at V and 6 bases at J, leaving 2 bases unmatched. The germline V gene has CDR1 SGHTA and CDR2 FQGNSA. The CDR3 spells CASSLWTSGGANEQFF. In nucleotides, the CDR3 is TGTGCCAGCAGCTTATGGACTAGCGGGGGGGCCAATGAGCAGTTCTTC.

This clonotype was found many times. The chain combines TRBV20-1 with TRBJ2-5; unclear D gene. The CDR3 spans 14 residues. V lost 8 bases to trimming and J lost 0 bases, with 16 bases between them. Germline-derived CDR1 and CDR2 are DFQATT and SNEGSKA (reference sequence). The CDR3 loop reads CSSLAPNYQETQYF. In nucleotides, the CDR3 is TGCAGTTCCCTGGCCCCAAATTACCAAGAGACCCAGTACTTC.

The V and J genes are TRBV30 and TRBJ1-2; weak D call: TRBD1 (6 bases). The germline V gene has CDR1 GTSNPN and CDR2 SVGIG (reference sequence). This CDR3 has 13 residues. Trimming took 3 bases from V and 4 from J, leaving 12 bases between them. DNA of the CDR3: TGTGCCTGGAGCCCACAGGGACCCTATGGCTACACCTTC. Protein sequence: CAWSPQGPYGYTF.

A single count supports this clonotype. The genes are TRBV27 and TRBJ2-1, with D maybe TRBD1 (5 bases). Trimming stripped 8 bases from V and 11 bases from J, with 16 bases between. Germline CDR1 MNHEY, CDR2 SMNVEV (reference sequence). CDR3 size: 12 residues. The DNA for the CDR3 is TGTGCCAGCTCTCAGGGATCGAGGAAGCAGTTCTTC. Its translation: CASSQGSRKQFF.

The chain couples TRBV7-9 to TRBJ2-3; no firm D call. The CDR3 runs 15 residues. Trimming stripped 5 bases from V and 2 bases from J, with 14 bases between. From germline, CDR1 is SEHNR and CDR2 FQNEAQ (reference sequence). This CDR3 is CASSESTGLTDTQYF. The CDR3 DNA follows: TGTGCCAGCAGCGAGTCGACTGGTCTCACAGATACGCAGTATTTT.

This clonotype has ten or more counts. The chain joins TRBV4-2 to TRBJ1-3; no definite D call. The length of the CDR3 is 17 residues. The germline gives CDR1 LGHNA, CDR2 YNFKEQ. Trimming shortened V by 0 bases and J by 0 bases, and 12 bases separated the two germline ends. In DNA form, the CDR3 reads TGTGCCAGCAGCCAAGAACCCCCGGGGAGCTCTGGAAACACCATATATTTT. It yields the protein CASSQEPPGSSGNTIYF.